Only a few counts were recorded for the clone carrying this TCR beta chain. The data derive from a study of T-cell memory formation after mild COVID-19. Germline CDR1 and CDR2: SGHTA and FQGTGA. CDR3 length equals 16 residues. V lost 2 bases and J lost 2; bases outside the gene matches: 5. TCRdb ran MiXCR on the 5' RACE reads and lists one entry per CDR3 protein. The sample carries approximately 250,000 distinct CDR3 sequences, 16% recorded once. The TCR was taken from a man younger than 35 who had mild COVID-19 (a few samples of this study predate the infection). Cell type and time point are not known. The V call is TRBV7-3, the J call TRBJ2-3; 9 bases match TRBD1. Material: PBMCs or a T cell subset sorted from them (not recorded which). CDR3 protein: CASSLLGQGYTDTQYF. CDR3 bases: TGTGCCAGCAGCTTATTGGGACAGGGATACACAGATACGCAGTATTTT.